The entry below describes one T cell receptor beta chain. Study processing details: Quantification of nucleated cells was approximated via reference gene primer amplification. Measured with immunoSEQ multiplex PCR; TCRdb has only the in-frame clones, and not every one. V and J calls and clone size are given by that table; D and trimming were obtained from the DNA. The sample lists a few hundred thousand clones, about 87% seen once, with about 9.8% in the top ten. Participant reports of clinical history set cohort assignment. Among Cohort 3 donors, those recovered had two negative PCRs, clearance, or symptom resolution. The sample is drawn from a study of blood T cell repertoires in COVID-19. Study in general: Sample material is recorded as cDNA or gDNA derived from T cells, B-cell-depleted T cells, or PBMCs.

The CDR3 extends over 17 amino acids. V lost 5 bases to trimming and J lost 0 bases; unmatched junction nucleotides: 10. Germline-derived CDR1 and CDR2 are LNHDA and SQIVND (reference sequence). The chain employs TRBV19 and TRBJ2-3; 8 bases are a match to TRBD2. Sequenced sample: PBMCs or T cells enriched from blood (not recorded which). The sequence derives from a woman aged 18-35 years who had recovered from COVID-19. In DNA, the CDR3 is TGTGCCAGTAGTCCTGCTCAGACTAGCGCAAGCACAGATACGCAGTATTTT. Protein: CASSPAQTSASTDTQYF.